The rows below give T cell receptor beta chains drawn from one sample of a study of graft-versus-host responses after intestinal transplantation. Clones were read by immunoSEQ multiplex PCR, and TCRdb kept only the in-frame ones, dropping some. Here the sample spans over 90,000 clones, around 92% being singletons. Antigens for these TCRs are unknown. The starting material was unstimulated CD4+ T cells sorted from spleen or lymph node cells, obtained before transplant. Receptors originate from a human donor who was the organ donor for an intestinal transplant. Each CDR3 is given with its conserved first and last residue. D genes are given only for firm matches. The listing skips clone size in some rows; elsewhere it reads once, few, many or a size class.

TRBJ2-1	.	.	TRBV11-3	TGTGCCAGCAGCGTAAACCCCTTGACTAATGAGCAGTTCTTC	CASSVNPLTNEQFF
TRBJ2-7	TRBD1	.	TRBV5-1	TGCGCCAGCAGCTCAGACAGGGGGCAGGGGCGGGGAAGCTCCTACGAGCAGTACTTC	CASSSDRGQGRGSSYEQYF
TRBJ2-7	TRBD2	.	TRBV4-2	TGTGCCAGCAGCCAAGCGGGGGGGACTCCCTACGAGCAGTACTTC	CASSQAGGTPYEQYF
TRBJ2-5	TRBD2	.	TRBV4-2	TGTGCCAGCAGCCAATTAGCCGGGACTAGCGGGGGGGCAGGTAGAGAGACCCAGTACTTC	CASSQLAGTSGGAGRETQYF
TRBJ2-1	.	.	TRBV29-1	TGCAGCGTCCGAGGAACAGGGAAGATCTACAATGAGCAGTTCTTC	CSVRGTGKIYNEQFF
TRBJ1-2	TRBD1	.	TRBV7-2	TGTGCCAGCAGCTTAGGGCAGGGGGGCTATGGCTACACCTTC	CASSLGQGGYGYTF
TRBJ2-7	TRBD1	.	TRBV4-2	TGTGCCAGCAGTCATACAGGGGCCGACGAGCAGTACTTC	CASSHTGADEQYF
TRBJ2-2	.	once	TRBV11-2	TGTGCCAGCAGTCGGGGGGCAGGGGGCGGCACCGGGGAGCTGTTTTTT	CASSRGAGGGTGELFF
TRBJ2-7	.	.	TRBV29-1	TGCAGCGTTGGTTCACGGGATAAGCAGTACTTC	CSVGSRDKQYF
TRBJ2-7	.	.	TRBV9	TGTGCCAGCAGCGCCAGTACAGCATCCCCCTCCTACGAGCAGTACTTC	CASSASTASPSYEQYF
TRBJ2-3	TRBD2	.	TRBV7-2	TGTGCCAGCAGCCCACTAGCGGCGGATACGCAGTATTTT	CASSPLAADTQYF
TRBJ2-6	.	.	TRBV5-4	TGTGCCAGCAGCTCTGCAGGGCTTGGGGCCAACGTCCTGACTTTC	CASSSAGLGANVLTF
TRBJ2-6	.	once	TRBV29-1	TGCAGCGTTGTCGGACAGCCAAGGGCCGGGGCCAACGTCCTGACTTTC	CSVVGQPRAGANVLTF
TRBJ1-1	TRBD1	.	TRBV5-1	TGCGCCAGCAGCACGGGACAGGGGCGCACTGAAGCTTTCTTT	CASSTGQGRTEAFF
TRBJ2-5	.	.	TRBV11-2	TGTGCCAGCAGCTTAGTAGACGGGAATTCGGCCCAGTACTTC	CASSLVDGNSAQYF
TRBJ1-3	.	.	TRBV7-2	TGTGCCAGCAGCTTAGAGCCAGGCTCTGGAAACACCATATATTTT	CASSLEPGSGNTIYF
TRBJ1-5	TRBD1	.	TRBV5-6	TGTGCCAGCAGCTCGCTGGGACAGGGGCGGAATCAGCCCCAGCATTTT	CASSSLGQGRNQPQHF
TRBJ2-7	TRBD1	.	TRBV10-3	TGTGCCATCAGTGGTCCTTCCGACAGGGGGAAGTACGAGCAGTACTTC	CAISGPSDRGKYEQYF
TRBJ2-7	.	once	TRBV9	TGTGCCAGCAGCGTAGATTTAGCAAGTGAGCAGTACTTC	CASSVDLASEQYF
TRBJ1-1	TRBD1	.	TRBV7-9	TGTGCCAGCAGCTTAGACTCCGGACAGGGAAGGACTGAAGCTTTCTTT	CASSLDSGQGRTEAFF
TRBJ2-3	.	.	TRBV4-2	TGTGCCAGCAGCCAAGTCGGGGGGCGGGACACAGATACGCAGTATTTT	CASSQVGGRDTDTQYF
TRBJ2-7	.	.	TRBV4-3	TGCGCCAGCAGCCAAGACAGAGCCAGGGGTGAGCAGTACTTC	CASSQDRARGEQYF
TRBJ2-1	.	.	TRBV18	TGTGCCAGCTCACTAGGGGGTGGTTTCTCCTACAATGAGCAGTTCTTC	CASSLGGGFSYNEQFF
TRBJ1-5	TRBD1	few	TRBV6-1	TGTGCCAGCAGCCTAGACAGGGGAGGGTATCAGCCCCAGCATTTT	CASSLDRGGYQPQHF
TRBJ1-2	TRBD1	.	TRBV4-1	TGCGCCAGCAGCCTTGTAGGACAGGGGGCAGACTATGGCTACACCTTC	CASSLVGQGADYGYTF
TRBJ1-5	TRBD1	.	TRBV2	TGTGCCAGCAGGGAGGTAGGACAGGGGGTGACTCAGCCCCAGCATTTT	CASREVGQGVTQPQHF
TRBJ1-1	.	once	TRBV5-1	TGCGCCAGCAGCTTGGCCCCGGACAGCTTCGTCACTGAAGCTTTCTTT	CASSLAPDSFVTEAFF
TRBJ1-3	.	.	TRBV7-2	TGTGCCAGCAGCTTAGGTCCGAGCTCTGGAAACACCATATATTTT	CASSLGPSSGNTIYF
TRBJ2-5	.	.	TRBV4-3	TGCGCCAGCAGTCGGCGCGGGGCCGGAGAGACCCAGTACTTC	CASSRRGAGETQYF
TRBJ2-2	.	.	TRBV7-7	TGTGCCAGCAGCCCAAACACCCTCACCGGGGAGCTGTTTTTT	CASSPNTLTGELFF
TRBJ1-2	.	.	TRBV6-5	TGTGCCAGCAGTCAGGGTTATGGCTACACCTTC	CASSQGYGYTF
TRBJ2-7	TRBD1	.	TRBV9	TGTGCCAGCAGCGTTGGGGACAGGGAATACGAGCAGTACTTC	CASSVGDREYEQYF
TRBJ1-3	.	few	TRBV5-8	TGTGCCAGCAGCTTGGCCAGGGGTGTCTCTGGAAACACCATATATTTT	CASSLARGVSGNTIYF
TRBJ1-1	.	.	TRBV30	TGTGCCTGGAGTACAGGGATAGGCACTGAAGCTTTCTTT	CAWSTGIGTEAFF
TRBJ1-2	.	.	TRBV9	TGTGCCAGCAGCCAAGCGGGGGATTCCCTTTTCAACTATGGCTACACCTTC	CASSQAGDSLFNYGYTF
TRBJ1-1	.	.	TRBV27	TGTGCCAGCAGTGGAGACAGGAACACTGAAGCTTTCTTT	CASSGDRNTEAFF
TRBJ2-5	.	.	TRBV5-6	TGTGCCAGCAGCAATACAGGTGGCGTTGGAGAGACCCAGTACTTC	CASSNTGGVGETQYF
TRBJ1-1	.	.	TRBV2	TGTGCACACAGGGTTTACATGAACACTGAAGCTTTCTTT	CAHRVYMNTEAFF
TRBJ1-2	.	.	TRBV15	TGTGCCACCAGCAGATCTGGGGGCGCAAACTATGGCTACACCTTC	CATSRSGGANYGYTF
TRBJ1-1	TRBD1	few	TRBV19	TGTGCCAGCAAAGGGGGCGGGGGGGAAGCTTTCTTT	CASKGGGGEAFF
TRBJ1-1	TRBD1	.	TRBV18	TGTGCCAGCTCTCTTGGACAGGGTGGGACCTCTGGCACTGAAGCTTTCTTT	CASSLGQGGTSGTEAFF